The sequence of this TCR beta chain was determined in a study of Ad26.COV2.S vaccination and SARS-CoV-2 variants. Turning to the study itself: Participant was drawn from the COV1001 Ad26.COV2.S trial arm. Points from the study as a whole: Non-spike TCR breadth showed similarity between vaccine and placebo recipients. The analyses of TCR breadth and depth may have understated the size of total T cell responses.

This clone was picked up one time. No antigen is known for it. Other DNA variants within this sample encode the same CDR3. Regarding treatment: around 19 received Ad26.COV2.S at low or high dose, single or two shots; 5 received placebo; per-sample allocation not given. Vaccine and placebo recipients were sampled on day 63 after the first injection. Sequencing was performed with immunoSEQ multiplex PCR; in TCRdb, only in-frame clones are kept and a portion is missing. Here the sample spans 350,000 to 500,000 clones, roughly 88% being singletons. The ends were cut back, 0 bases at V and 2 bases at J, with 6 bases in the middle. This CDR3 is 14 amino acids long. The germline V gene encodes CDR1 SGDLS and CDR2 YYNGEE.

The rearrangement joins TRBV9 to TRBJ1-3; D is unclear. The sample in question was peripheral blood, obtained in a trial of Ad26.COV2.S vaccine versus placebo. The receptor comes from a person aged 18 to 65 who received the Ad26.COV2.S COVID-19 vaccine or a placebo. CDR3 residues: CASSVGGTGNTIYF. The CDR3 coding sequence is TGTGCCAGCAGCGTAGGAGGGACTGGAAACACCATATATTTT.